These 24 T cell receptor beta chains were sequenced from one sample in a study of response to subunit inactivated influenza vaccine. TCRdb itself ran the RT-PCR reads through MiXCR, one entry per CDR3 protein. The data hold approximately 530,000 distinct CDR3 sequences, with roughly 7.6% observed a single time. Sequencing used PBMCs from blood, obtained roughly 24 months after vaccination. Receptors originate from a man between 45 and 75 years old who received an inactivated influenza vaccine.

This clonotype was counted many times. The gene calls are TRBV20-1 and TRBJ2-5; 9 bases align to TRBD2. The V segment lost 5 bases and the J segment 5 bases; nucleotides outside the gene matches: 15. The CDR3 is made up of 16 amino acids. CDR1 and CDR2 from the germline V gene are DFQATT and SNEGSKA (reference sequence). The CDR3 region has the DNA TGCAGTGCTGCAACGGAATTAGCGGGAGCTGCGGAGACCCAGTACTTC. This translates into CSAATELAGAAETQYF.

The V call is TRBV21-1, the J call TRBJ1-3; TRBD1, the table's D call, was not compared with the DNA. TRBV21-1 corresponds to a pseudogene. This CDR3 spans 19 amino acids. The CDR3 bases are TGTGCCAGCAGCCGCCGACCTACTAACAGGGGGCAACATTGGAACACCATATATTTT. Protein product: CASSRRPTNRGQHWNTIYF.

This clonotype was seen a handful of times. This sequence joins TRBV4-2 and TRBJ2-7, with 8 bases identical to TRBD1. CDR3 length: 19 amino acids. V was pared by 0 bases and J by 6 bases, with 19 bases of the junction left unmatched. Germline V lookup: CDR1 LGHNA, CDR2 YNFKEQ. The CDR3, as DNA: TGTGCCAGCAGCCAAGAATGGGGACTGAAGACAGGGGCGAGGTCCGAGCAGTACTTC. Translation: CASSQEWGLKTGARSEQYF.

This clonotype occurred a few times. This chain links TRBV27 with TRBJ2-2; unclear D gene. Trimming removed 3 bases at V and 1 base at J, with 9 bases between. This CDR3 is 15 amino acids long. Germline loops: CDR1 MNHEY, CDR2 SMNVEV (reference sequence). CDR3 DNA: TGTGCCAGCAGTTTTCGGCTAGTGAACACCGGGGAGCTGTTTTTT. Its protein is CASSFRLVNTGELFF.

This clonotype was counted at least ten times. The chain couples TRBV5-6 to TRBJ2-3; TRBD2 matches at 7 bases. The CDR3 contains 14 residues. With V trimmed by 3 bases and J by 3 bases, 4 bases remained unmatched. Germline CDR1 reads SGHDT; CDR2 reads YYEEEE. CDR3 sequence: CASSWGGSTDTQYF. In DNA form, the CDR3 reads TGTGCCAGCAGCTGGGGCGGGAGTACAGATACGCAGTATTTT.

The J gene is TRBJ2-1, the V gene TRBV7-9; perhaps D is TRBD1 or TRBD2 (5 bases each). Trimming shortened V by 2 bases and J by 7 bases, and 21 bases separated the two germline ends. Germline-derived CDR1 and CDR2 are SEHNR and FQNEAQ (reference sequence). The CDR3 has 17 amino acids. The CDR3 protein is CASSLSGTLLPGNEQFF. DNA of the CDR3: TGTGCCAGCAGCTTATCGGGGACCCTCTTACCCGGGAATGAGCAGTTCTTC.

V and J are TRBV12-3 or TRBV12-4 and TRBJ2-2; TRBD1 is a possible D gene (5 bases). The V end lost 2 bases, the J end lost 0 bases, and 13 bases lay between the germline ends. The CDR3 consists of 17 residues. The CDR3 DNA reads TGTGCCAGCAGTTTAATGGGGCATAACACGAACACCGGGGAGCTGTTTTTT. It yields the protein CASSLMGHNTNTGELFF.

This clonotype came up a few times. The gene calls are TRBV11-2 and TRBJ1-6; D may be TRBD1 (5 bases). V lost 3 bases and J lost 7, with 10 bases in between. Germline CDR1 SGHAT, CDR2 FQNNGV. This CDR3 region has 14 residues. This chain's CDR3 is CASSFPTDNSPLHF. The CDR3 DNA is TGTGCCAGCAGCTTTCCGACAGACAATTCACCCCTCCACTTT.

V usage is TRBV20-1 and J usage is TRBJ1-5; TRBD1 is a possible D gene (6 bases). V dropped 4 bases and J dropped 1 base, with 8 bases sitting between them. Germline V gene sequence: CDR1 DFQATT, CDR2 SNEGSKA (reference sequence). The CDR3 is 13 residues long. The CDR3 DNA reads TGCAGTGCTACAGGGGTGAGCAATCAGCCCCAGCATTTT. Translated, it gives CSATGVSNQPQHF.

This clonotype was seen a handful of times. The rearrangement uses TRBV6-2 or TRBV6-3 and TRBJ2-7; TRBD1 might be the D (5 bases). The CDR3 has 16 residues. Germline-derived CDR1 and CDR2 are MNHEY and SVGEGT. V shed 0 bases and J shed 3 bases, with 15 bases lying between them. Here the CDR3 reads CASSYSTGTVGYEQYF. As DNA, the CDR3 is TGTGCCAGCAGTTACTCTACAGGAACAGTGGGCTACGAGCAGTACTTC.

This clonotype came up a few times. The chain recombines TRBV10-3 with TRBJ2-7; 7 nucleotides align to TRBD2. CDR1 is ENHRY and CDR2 is SYGVKD in the germline V gene. The CDR3 contains 12 residues. Unmatched junction bases numbered 2, after V lost 3 bases and J lost 6 bases. DNA of the CDR3: TGTGCCATCAGTGACCGGGGGGTCGAGCAGTACTTC. This sequence encodes CAISDRGVEQYF.

There are a few counts of this clonotype. The chain recombines TRBV5-1 with TRBJ2-1; D may be TRBD1 (5 bases). V was shortened by 3 bases and J by 3 bases, with 13 bases between the two germline ends. The length of the CDR3 is 15 residues. The V gene's germline CDR1 is SGHRS and CDR2 YFSETQ. The CDR3 reads CASSYQGNSYNEQFF. The CDR3, as DNA: TGCGCCAGCAGCTACCAGGGTAACAGCTACAATGAGCAGTTCTTC.

This clonotype has a count of ten or more. The chain carries TRBV3-1 and TRBJ1-2, with D perhaps matching TRBD1 (6 bases). Trimming left V 3 bases short and J 5 bases short, with 10 bases between. This CDR3 contains 13 residues. From germline, CDR1 is LGHDT and CDR2 YNNKEL (reference sequence). The CDR3, as DNA: TGTGCCAGCAGCCAGAGGGGGGGGTATGGCTACACCTTC. This translates into CASSQRGGYGYTF.

This clonotype came up a few times. V gene TRBV29-1 combines with J gene TRBJ2-7; TRBD2 matches 7 bases. The CDR3 runs to 14 residues. CDR1 SQVTM and CDR2 ANQGSEA come from the germline V gene. Germline trimming cut 6 bases from V and 6 bases from J; bases unmatched to any gene: 14. The CDR3 protein is CSVLRTTSPGEQYF. In DNA, the CDR3 is TGCAGCGTCCTACGTACGACTAGCCCGGGCGAGCAGTACTTC.

This clonotype was picked up a small number of times. The chain joins TRBV5-1 to TRBJ2-3; TRBD1 aligns across 9 bases. Germline V CDR1 and CDR2: SGHRS, YFSETQ. V was pared by 4 bases and J by 0 bases, with 3 bases of the junction left unmatched. CDR3 size: 15 residues. CDR3 in amino acids: CASSHRGPSTDTQYF. Written as DNA, the CDR3 is TGCGCCAGCAGCCACAGGGGGCCTAGCACAGATACGCAGTATTTT.

The chain recombines TRBV6-1 with TRBJ2-7; D is perhaps TRBD1 (6 bases). Germline CDR1 and CDR2: MNHNS and SASEGT. This CDR3 has 13 amino acids. Trimming pared 6 bases from V and 2 bases from J, leaving 11 bases between. In DNA form, the CDR3 reads TGTGCCAGCAGGCACAGGGACCCCTACGAGCAGTACTTC. Protein sequence: CASRHRDPYEQYF.

The chain employs TRBV4-2 and TRBJ2-4, with a weak D call TRBD1 (6 bases). The length of the CDR3 is 13 residues. Germline CDR1 reads LGHNA; CDR2 reads YNFKEQ. The ends were cut back, 1 base at V and 5 bases at J, with 6 bases in the middle. The CDR3 here is CASSQGTENIQYF. The CDR3 DNA reads TGTGCCAGCAGCCAAGGGACAGAAAACATTCAGTACTTC.

The rearrangement links TRBV6-2 or TRBV6-3 to TRBJ2-1; 11 bases match TRBD1. The germline V gene encodes CDR1 MNHEY and CDR2 SVGEGT. The CDR3 has 15 amino acids. J gave up 5 bases and V 10 bases, and 10 bases lay outside the gene matches. For the CDR3, the DNA is TGTGCCACCCTGACGGGACAGGGGGTCAACAATGAGCAGTTCTTC. Its protein product is CATLTGQGVNNEQFF.

V gene TRBV5-1 combines with J gene TRBJ2-5, with 7 bases matching TRBD1. With 4 bases clipped from V and 0 bases from J, the junction kept 6 bases outside the gene matches. The CDR3 sequence is 15 residues long. Germline V CDR1 and CDR2: SGHRS, YFSETQ. The CDR3 is CASSPSGQNQETQYF. The CDR3 DNA reads as TGCGCCAGCAGCCCTTCGGGACAGAACCAAGAGACCCAGTACTTC.

The genes are TRBV4-1 and TRBJ1-4; TRBD1 agrees at 9 bases. Germline values: CDR1 MGHRA, CDR2 YSYEKL. The CDR3 totals 15 residues. The trim removed 3 bases at V and 7 bases at J, leaving 6 bases unmatched. CDR3 protein: CASSQAGQGSEKLFF. The CDR3 region has the DNA TGCGCCAGCAGCCAGGCTGGACAGGGGAGTGAAAAACTGTTTTTT.

This clonotype occurred a few times. The genes are TRBV12-3 or TRBV12-4 and TRBJ2-1; 10 bases line up with TRBD2. The CDR3 length is 15 residues. With V trimmed by 6 bases and J by 3 bases, 5 bases remained unmatched. The chain's CDR3 is CASSPSSGGYNEQFF. CDR3 sequence (DNA): TGTGCCAGCAGCCCCTCTAGCGGGGGCTACAATGAGCAGTTCTTC.

This clonotype was seen a handful of times. V is TRBV20-1 and J is TRBJ1-1, with a tentative D call TRBD1 (5 bases). The CDR3 sequence is 14 residues long. Trimming cost V 6 bases and J 1 base, with 15 bases left between them. Germline CDR1 DFQATT, CDR2 SNEGSKA (reference sequence). CDR3 residues: CSAKEAGENTEAFF. The CDR3 bases are TGCAGTGCCAAGGAGGCGGGGGAGAACACTGAAGCTTTCTTT.

This clonotype was detected only a few times. The rearrangement links TRBV25-1 to TRBJ2-2; TRBD2 aligns across 9 bases. The CDR3 is made up of 17 amino acids. V shed 5 bases and J 4 bases; nucleotides not matched to a gene: 11. Germline loops: CDR1 MGHDK, CDR2 SYGVNS. CDR3 sequence: CASSPRPGLASTGELFF. The DNA of the CDR3 is TGTGCCAGCAGTCCCCGACCCGGACTAGCGAGCACCGGGGAGCTGTTTTTT. Drawing the rest from reference TRBV25-1 and TRBJ2-2, the complete variable domain is EADIYQTPRYLVIGTGKKITLECSQTMGHDKMYWYQQDPGMELHLIHYSYGVNSTEKGDLSSESTVSRIRTEHFPLTLESARPSHTSQYLCASSPRPGLASTGELFFGEGSRLTVL.

This clonotype was counted at least ten times. The chain couples TRBV11-2 to TRBJ1-1; maybe TRBD1 (6 bases). The V and J ends lost 5 bases and 5 bases respectively, with 12 bases between them. There are 13 residues in the CDR3. The germline gives CDR1 SGHAT, CDR2 FQNNGV. CDR3 loop: CASSVGGATEAFF. CDR3 DNA: TGTGCCAGCAGCGTGGGGGGGGCGACTGAAGCTTTCTTT.